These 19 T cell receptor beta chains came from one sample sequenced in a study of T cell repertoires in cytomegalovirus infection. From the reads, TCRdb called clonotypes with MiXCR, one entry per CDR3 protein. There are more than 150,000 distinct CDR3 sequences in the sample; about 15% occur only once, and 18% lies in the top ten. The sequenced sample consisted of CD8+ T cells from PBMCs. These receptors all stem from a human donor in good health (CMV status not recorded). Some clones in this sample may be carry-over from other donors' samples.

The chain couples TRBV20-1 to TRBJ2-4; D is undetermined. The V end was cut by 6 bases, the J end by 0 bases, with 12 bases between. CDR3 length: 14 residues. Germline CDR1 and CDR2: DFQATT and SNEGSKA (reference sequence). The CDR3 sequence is CSAPNSLAKNIQYF. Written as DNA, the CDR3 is TGCAGTGCCCCGAACTCCCTAGCCAAAAACATTCAGTACTTC.

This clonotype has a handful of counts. The CDR3, as DNA: TGTGCCAGCAGTGATCTTTGGACAGGCCCCTATCAGCCCCAGCATTTT. It encodes CASSDLWTGPYQPQHF. This chain joins TRBV28 and TRBJ1-5; 7 bases map to TRBD1. The trim removed 5 bases at V and 5 bases at J, leaving 12 bases unmatched. The CDR3 spans 16 residues. CDR1 is MDHEN, CDR2 SYDVKM, per germline.

The DNA for the CDR3 is TGTGCCAGTAGTATCCCGGGACTAGCGGGGGGCCCCTACAATGAGCAGTTCTTC. Its translation is CASSIPGLAGGPYNEQFF. The rearrangement links TRBV19 to TRBJ2-1, with 15 bases that match TRBD2. CDR1 LNHDA and CDR2 SQIVND come from the germline V gene (reference sequence). This CDR3 spans 18 amino acids. V was clipped by 3 bases and J by 2 bases; unmatched bases: 5.

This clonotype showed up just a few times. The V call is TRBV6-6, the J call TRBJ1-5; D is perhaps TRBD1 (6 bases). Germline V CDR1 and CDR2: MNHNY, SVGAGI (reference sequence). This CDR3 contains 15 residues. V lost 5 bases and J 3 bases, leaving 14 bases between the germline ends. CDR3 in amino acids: CASSPRGALNQPQHF. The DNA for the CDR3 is TGTGCCAGCAGTCCAAGGGGGGCCCTCAATCAGCCCCAGCATTTT.

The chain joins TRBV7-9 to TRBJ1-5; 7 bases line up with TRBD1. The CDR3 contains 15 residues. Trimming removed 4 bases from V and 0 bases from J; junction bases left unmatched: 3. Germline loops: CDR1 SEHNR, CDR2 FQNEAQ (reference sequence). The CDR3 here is CASSSTGDSNQPQHF. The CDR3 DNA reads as TGTGCCAGCAGCTCCACAGGGGATAGCAATCAGCCCCAGCATTTT.

For the CDR3, the DNA is TGCAGCGTTGAAGACCAGAGGAACACTGAAGCTTTCTTT. The encoded protein is CSVEDQRNTEAFF. The chain couples TRBV29-1 to TRBJ1-1; D remains ambiguous. Trimming pared 0 bases from V and 1 base from J, leaving 6 bases between. Germline V gene lookup returns CDR1 SQVTM and CDR2 ANQGSEA. CDR3 length equals 13 residues.

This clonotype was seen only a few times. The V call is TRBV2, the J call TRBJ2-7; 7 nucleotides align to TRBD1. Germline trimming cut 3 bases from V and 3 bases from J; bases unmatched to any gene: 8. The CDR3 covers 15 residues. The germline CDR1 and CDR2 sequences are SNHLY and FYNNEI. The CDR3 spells CASSDLGRGIYEQYF. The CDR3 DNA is TGTGCCAGCAGTGATTTAGGCAGGGGGATCTACGAGCAGTACTTC. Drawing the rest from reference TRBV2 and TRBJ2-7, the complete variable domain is EPEVTQTPSHQVTQMGQEVILRCVPISNHLYFYWYRQILGQKVEFLVSFYNNEISEKSEIFDDQFSVERPDGSNFTLKIRSTKLEDSAMYFCASSDLGRGIYEQYFGPGTRLTVT.

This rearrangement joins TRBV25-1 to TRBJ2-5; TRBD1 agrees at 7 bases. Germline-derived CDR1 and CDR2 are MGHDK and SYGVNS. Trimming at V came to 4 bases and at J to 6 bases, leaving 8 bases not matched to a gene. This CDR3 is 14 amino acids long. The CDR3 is CASSASGQEKTQYF. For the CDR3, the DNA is TGTGCCAGCAGTGCCTCTGGACAGGAGAAGACCCAGTACTTC.

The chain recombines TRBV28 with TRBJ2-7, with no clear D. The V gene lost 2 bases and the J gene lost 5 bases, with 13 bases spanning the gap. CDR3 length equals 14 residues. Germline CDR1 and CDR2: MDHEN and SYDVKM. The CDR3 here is CASSLRPRGDEQYF. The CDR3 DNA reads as TGTGCCAGCAGTTTACGACCGCGAGGCGACGAGCAGTACTTC. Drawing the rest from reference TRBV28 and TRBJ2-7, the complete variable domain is DVKVTQSSRYLVKRTGEKVFLECVQDMDHENMFWYRQDPGLGLRLIYFSYDVKMKEKGDIPEGYSVSREKKERFSLILESASTNQTSMYLCASSLRPRGDEQYFGPGTRLTVT.

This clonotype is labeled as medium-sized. The CDR3 DNA reads as TGTGCCAGCAGCTTAGCGCTAGGGACTAGCGGGGGCCCAAGCTCCTACAATGAGCAGTTCTTC. Protein product: CASSLALGTSGGPSSYNEQFF. The chain joins TRBV7-2 to TRBJ2-1; 14 positions match TRBD2. V was clipped by 0 bases and J by 0 bases; unmatched bases: 10. The germline gives CDR1 SGHTA, CDR2 FQGNSA. The CDR3 runs to 21 residues.

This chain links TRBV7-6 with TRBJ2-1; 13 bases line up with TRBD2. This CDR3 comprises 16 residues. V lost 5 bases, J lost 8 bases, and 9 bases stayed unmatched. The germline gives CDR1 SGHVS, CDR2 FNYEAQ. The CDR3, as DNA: TGTGCCAGCAGCACGCGGACTAGCGGGAGAATCGATGAGCAGTTCTTC. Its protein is CASSTRTSGRIDEQFF.

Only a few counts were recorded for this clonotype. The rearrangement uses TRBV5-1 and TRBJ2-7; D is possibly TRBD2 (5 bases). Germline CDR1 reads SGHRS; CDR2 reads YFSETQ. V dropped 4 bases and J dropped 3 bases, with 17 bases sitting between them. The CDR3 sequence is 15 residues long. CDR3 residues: CASSQDPRVLYEQYF. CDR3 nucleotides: TGCGCCAGCAGCCAGGACCCGCGGGTCCTCTACGAGCAGTACTTC.

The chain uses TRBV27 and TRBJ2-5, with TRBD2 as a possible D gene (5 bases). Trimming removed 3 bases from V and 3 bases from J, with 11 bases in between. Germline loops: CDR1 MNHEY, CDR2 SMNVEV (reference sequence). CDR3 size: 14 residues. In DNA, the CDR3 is TGTGCCAGCAGTTTCGATCAGACTAAAGAGACCCAGTACTTC. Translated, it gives CASSFDQTKETQYF.

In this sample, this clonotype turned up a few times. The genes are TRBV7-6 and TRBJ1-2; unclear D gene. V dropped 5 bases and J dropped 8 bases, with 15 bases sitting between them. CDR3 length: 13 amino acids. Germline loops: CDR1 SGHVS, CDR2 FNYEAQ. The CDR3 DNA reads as TGTGCCAGCAGCCCACATCCCTCGAGAGGCTACACCTTC. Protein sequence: CASSPHPSRGYTF. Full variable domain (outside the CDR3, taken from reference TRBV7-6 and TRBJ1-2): GAGVSQSPRYKVTKRGQDVALRCDPISGHVSLYWYRQALGQGPEFLTYFNYEAQQDKSGLPNDRFSAERPEGSISTLTIQRTEQRDSAMYRCASSPHPSRGYTFGSGTRLTVV.

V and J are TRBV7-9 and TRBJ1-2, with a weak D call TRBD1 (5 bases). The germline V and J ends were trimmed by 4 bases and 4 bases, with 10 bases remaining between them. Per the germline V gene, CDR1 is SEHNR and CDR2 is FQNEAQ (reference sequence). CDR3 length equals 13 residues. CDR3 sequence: CASSSRDSYGYTF. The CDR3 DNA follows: TGTGCCAGCAGCTCCCGTGACAGCTATGGCTACACCTTC.

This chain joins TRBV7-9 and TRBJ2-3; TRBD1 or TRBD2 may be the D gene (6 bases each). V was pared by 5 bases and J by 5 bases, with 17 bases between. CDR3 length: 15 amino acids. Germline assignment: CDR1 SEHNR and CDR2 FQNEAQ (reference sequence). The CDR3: CASSPRGGLGDTQYF. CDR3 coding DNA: TGTGCCAGCAGCCCTAGAGGGGGGCTGGGAGATACGCAGTATTTT. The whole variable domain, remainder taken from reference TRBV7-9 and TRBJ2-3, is DTGVSQNPRHKITKRGQNVTFRCDPISEHNRLYWYRQTLGQGPEFLTYFQNEAQLEKSRLLSDRFSAERPKGSFSTLEIQRTEQGDSAMYLCASSPRGGLGDTQYFGPGTRLTVL.

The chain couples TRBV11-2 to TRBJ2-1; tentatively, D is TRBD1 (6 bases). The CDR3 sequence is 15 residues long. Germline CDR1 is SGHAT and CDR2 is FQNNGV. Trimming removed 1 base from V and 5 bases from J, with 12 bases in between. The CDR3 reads CASSLGGPGNNEQFF. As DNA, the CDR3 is TGTGCCAGCAGCTTAGGGGGGCCGGGCAACAATGAGCAGTTCTTC.

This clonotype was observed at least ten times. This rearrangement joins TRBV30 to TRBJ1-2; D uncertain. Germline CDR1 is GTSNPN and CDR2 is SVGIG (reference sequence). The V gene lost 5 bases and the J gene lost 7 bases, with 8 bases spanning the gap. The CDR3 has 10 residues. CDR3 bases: TGTGCCTGGTGGAGATTTGGCTACACCTTC. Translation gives CAWWRFGYTF.

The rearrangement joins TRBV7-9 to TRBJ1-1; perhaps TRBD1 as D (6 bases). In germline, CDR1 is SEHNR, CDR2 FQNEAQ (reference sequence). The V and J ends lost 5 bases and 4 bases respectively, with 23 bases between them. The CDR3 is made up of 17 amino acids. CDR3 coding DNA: TGTGCCAGCAGCCCCCGGGACACGCACCGATGGAGCACTGAAGCTTTCTTT. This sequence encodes CASSPRDTHRWSTEAFF.